The present T cell receptor beta chain was sequenced within a study of control samples from healthy donors and cancer patients. Some clones are missing from TCRdb's copy, which holds only in-frame ones; the method was immunoSEQ multiplex PCR. The data hold roughly 120,000 clones, with 90% observed a single time. This CDR3 has 14 residues. V was clipped by 5 bases and J by 4 bases, with 12 bases between them. Germline V gene lookup returns CDR1 SGHTA and CDR2 FQGNSA. The clonotype originates from a human donor in good health. The donor label of this sample is uncertain. The sample taken for sequencing was blood. The chain is built from TRBV7-2 and TRBJ1-3; D is ambiguous. In DNA form, the CDR3 reads TGTGCCAGCAGCCCGAGGAGTGAAGGAAACACCATATATTTT. Encoded protein: CASSPRSEGNTIYF.